The 18 T cell receptor beta chains below were found in one sample sequenced in a study of early T cells in non-severe SARS-CoV-2 infection. TCRdb fed the 5' RACE reads into MiXCR, producing one record per CDR3 protein. This table has more than 65,000 distinct CDR3 sequences, around 13% appearing once. The specimen sequenced was whole blood. Every receptor here comes from an adult who was a healthcare worker with PCR-confirmed SARS-CoV-2 infection or an uninfected control (not recorded which).

This chain connects TRBV18 to TRBJ1-1, with D tentatively TRBD1 (5 bases). V gave up 6 bases and J gave up 0 bases, with 11 bases separating them. This CDR3 has 14 residues. Germline CDR1 and CDR2: KGHSH and LQKENI. For the CDR3, the DNA is TGTGCCAGCTCGGGGGACGTCATGAACACTGAAGCTTTCTTT. It translates to CASSGDVMNTEAFF.

DNA of the CDR3: TGCAGTGCTAGAAACCCCCCTTCGACAGGTTCCATGGATACGCAGTATTTT. As protein: CSARNPPSTGSMDTQYF. V and J are TRBV20-1 and TRBJ2-3, with a tentative D call TRBD1 (6 bases). The V and J ends lost 2 bases and 6 bases respectively, with 24 bases between them. The CDR3 covers 17 residues. CDR1 and CDR2 (germline): DFQATT, SNEGSKA (reference sequence).

This clonotype has at least ten counts. The chain recombines TRBV7-2 with TRBJ2-6; D is undetermined. The germline gives CDR1 SGHTA, CDR2 FQGNSA. The CDR3 has 16 amino acids. V was pared by 4 bases and J by 2 bases, with 12 bases between. The CDR3 nucleotides read TGTGCCAGCAGCTCATCCGTGGACGCTGGGGCCAACGTCCTGACTTTC. This codes for CASSSSVDAGANVLTF.

This clonotype was seen ten or more times. This sequence joins TRBV30 and TRBJ1-5; TRBD1 matches at 12 bases. The J segment lost 6 bases and the V segment lost 5 bases, leaving 2 bases of the junction unmatched. CDR1 is GTSNPN, CDR2 SVGIG, per germline (reference sequence). This CDR3 contains 13 residues. As DNA, the CDR3 is TGTGCCTGGGGGACAGGGGGCGGTCAGCCCCAGCATTTT. Its protein is CAWGTGGGQPQHF.

This clonotype has only a few counts. The chain uses TRBV9 and TRBJ2-1; no firm D call. The germline CDR1 and CDR2 sequences are SGDLS and YYNGEE. The CDR3 is 12 amino acids. Trimming removed 3 bases from V and 7 bases from J, with 8 bases in between. The CDR3, as DNA: TGTGCCAGCAGCGCCGTCGTGAATGAGCAGTTCTTC. Its translation: CASSAVVNEQFF.

This clonotype was counted many times. V usage is TRBV12-3 or TRBV12-4 and J usage is TRBJ2-1, with D uncertain. V was clipped by 5 bases and J by 8 bases, with 7 bases between them. The CDR3 has 11 amino acids. In DNA form, the CDR3 reads TGTGCCAGCAGTGGTAGATATGAGCAGTTCTTC. It codes for CASSGRYEQFF.

This chain links TRBV7-9 with TRBJ2-2, with no clear D. Germline V gene data show CDR1 as SEHNR and CDR2 as FQNEAQ (reference sequence). The length of the CDR3 is 12 residues. V was pared by 5 bases and J by 4 bases, with 5 bases between. The CDR3 DNA follows: TGTGCCAGCAGCCCTAGCACCGGGGAGCTGTTTTTT. Its protein is CASSPSTGELFF.

This clonotype was counted at least ten times. The V call is TRBV12-3 or TRBV12-4, the J call TRBJ2-5, with a weak D call TRBD1 (5 bases). The ends were cut back, 3 bases at V and 5 bases at J, with 16 bases in the middle. The CDR3 consists of 15 residues. The CDR3 reads CASSFMGPRRETQYF. The CDR3 DNA follows: TGTGCCAGCAGTTTCATGGGGCCCCGTCGGGAGACCCAGTACTTC.

The chain employs TRBV29-1 and TRBJ1-1; 8 bases map to TRBD1. Germline V gene sequence: CDR1 SQVTM, CDR2 ANQGSEA. The CDR3 consists of 15 residues. The V segment lost 4 bases and the J segment 1 base; nucleotides outside the gene matches: 8. This chain's CDR3 is CSVVTWQGANTEAFF. CDR3 sequence (DNA): TGCAGCGTTGTGACTTGGCAGGGGGCGAACACTGAAGCTTTCTTT.

This clonotype has only a few counts. The chain combines TRBV7-2 with TRBJ2-7, with TRBD1 matching over 7 bases. This CDR3 spans 13 amino acids. V dropped 4 bases and J dropped 3; count of bases not matched to a gene: 3. Germline V gene data show CDR1 as SGHTA and CDR2 as FQGNSA. The DNA for the CDR3 is TGTGCCAGCAGCTCCGCAGGGGGCTACGAGCAGTACTTC. This sequence encodes CASSSAGGYEQYF.

This clonotype was counted only a few times. The chain joins TRBV29-1 to TRBJ1-1; no clear D gene. Trimming shortened V by 6 bases and J by 0 bases, and 11 bases separated the two germline ends. The length of the CDR3 is 13 residues. CDR1 is SQVTM and CDR2 is ANQGSEA in the germline V gene. The chain's CDR3 is CSVCGRVNTEAFF. The CDR3, as DNA: TGCAGCGTCTGCGGACGGGTGAACACTGAAGCTTTCTTT.

This clonotype was picked up a small number of times. The chain has TRBV7-9 and TRBJ2-7; D possibly corresponds to TRBD1 (7 bases). This CDR3 spans 16 amino acids. The germline V and J ends were trimmed by 8 bases and 3 bases, with 23 bases remaining between them. Germline CDR1 and CDR2: SEHNR and FQNEAQ (reference sequence). CDR3 coding DNA: TGTGCCAGCGGCGCCGAATCCGGGACAGCGGGCTACGAGCAGTACTTC. Its translation: CASGAESGTAGYEQYF.

This clonotype came up many times. This chain joins TRBV5-4 and TRBJ1-2; D perhaps matches TRBD1 (6 bases). Germline CDR1 is SGHNT and CDR2 is YYREEE (reference sequence). CDR3 length: 14 amino acids. The germline V and J ends were trimmed by 3 bases and 5 bases, with 14 bases remaining between them. The CDR3 spells CASSSRTGTYGYTF. The CDR3 nucleotides read TGTGCCAGCAGCTCGAGAACAGGGACTTATGGCTACACCTTC.

V usage is TRBV18 and J usage is TRBJ2-7; D is ambiguous. Germline CDR1 reads KGHSH; CDR2 reads LQKENI. The CDR3 is 13 amino acids. V lost 3 bases and J lost 5, with 11 bases in between. This chain's CDR3 is CASSPARAHEQYF. CDR3 bases: TGTGCCAGCTCACCTGCCCGGGCGCACGAGCAGTACTTC.

V gene TRBV9 combines with J gene TRBJ2-1, with D maybe TRBD2 (6 bases). CDR3 length: 15 amino acids. CDR1 is SGDLS and CDR2 is YYNGEE in the germline V gene. The germline V and J ends were trimmed by 2 bases and 5 bases, with 14 bases remaining between them. The CDR3 DNA sequence: TGTGCCAGCAGCGTCATACCGGGAGCGGACAATGAGCAGTTCTTC. Translating gives CASSVIPGADNEQFF.

This clonotype has a count of ten or more. The rearrangement joins TRBV29-1 to TRBJ2-3, with 9 bases fitting TRBD2. V lost 4 bases, J lost 0 bases, and 2 bases stayed unmatched. The CDR3 has 14 amino acids. CDR1 SQVTM and CDR2 ANQGSEA come from the germline V gene. The CDR3 nucleotides are TGCAGCGTTGGACTAGCGGCTAGCACAGATACGCAGTATTTT. Its protein is CSVGLAASTDTQYF.

V gene TRBV18 combines with J gene TRBJ1-5; TRBD1 might be the D (5 bases). The germline V and J ends were trimmed by 5 bases and 4 bases, with 12 bases remaining between them. The CDR3 contains 14 residues. Germline CDR1 is KGHSH and CDR2 is LQKENI. In DNA form, the CDR3 reads TGTGCCAGCTCAGATAGACAGACGAATCAGCCCCAGCATTTT. It is translated as CASSDRQTNQPQHF.

This clonotype was detected ten times or more. The J gene is TRBJ1-3, the V gene TRBV27; 11 bases are shared with TRBD1. Germline CDR1 reads MNHEY; CDR2 reads SMNVEV (reference sequence). This CDR3 spans 17 amino acids. V lost 6 bases and J lost 2; bases outside the gene matches: 9. The CDR3 spells CASSPGTGGLTGNTIYF. DNA for the CDR3: TGTGCCAGCAGCCCGGGGACAGGGGGACTTACTGGAAACACCATATATTTT.